This T cell receptor beta chain was identified in a study of OX40 agonist ivuxolimab in advanced cancers. Across the whole study: Antecedent anti-PD-1, anti-PD-L1 or anti-CTLA-4 therapy was permissible, with around 41% having received some.

Assay: immunoSEQ multiplex PCR; the TCRdb copy retains only in-frame clones and omits some. The data contain 20,000 to 30,000 clones, around 79% of them seen just once; the ten biggest clones take up approximately 2.2%. The V end was cut by 0 bases, the J end by 3 bases, with 7 bases between. The CDR3 is made up of 14 amino acids. Germline CDR1 is SGHRS and CDR2 is YFSETQ. Sequenced material: CD4+ or CD8+ T cells sorted from blood, taken in a trial of the OX40 agonist ivuxolimab. The rearrangement uses TRBV5-1 and TRBJ1-5; no definite D call. The sequence was obtained from an adult with an advanced solid tumor such as melanoma, head and neck, liver or kidney cancer. CDR3 nucleotide sequence: TGCGCCAGCAGCTTGGATGGTGTCAATCAGCCCCAGCATTTT. Residues: CASSLDGVNQPQHF.